This is a list of T cell receptor beta chains from one sample in a study of TIL therapy for anti-PD-1-resistant metastatic lung cancer. Sequenced by immunoSEQ multiplex PCR; TCRdb stores in-frame clones only, minus some. The data contain under 60,000 clones, 80% to 90% of them singletons. Sample: blood, taken at baseline. All receptors come from a person between 25 and 80 years old with non-small cell lung cancer. The CDR3 runs from the conserved cysteine through the conserved F or W. The D gene is left open where the match is weak. The size field is filled for only some rows; it gives once, few, many or a size class.

V,size,J,D,DNA,CDR3
TRBV10-1,medium-sized,TRBJ2-2,TRBD2,TGCGCCAGCAAAGTGTCGCGGGAGGACAACACCGGGGAGCTGTTTTTT,CASKVSREDNTGELFF
TRBV30,NA,TRBJ2-4,NA,TGTGCCTGGGGTCCGGGGCCCCGAAACATTCAGTACTTC,CAWGPGPRNIQYF
TRBV19,once,TRBJ1-5,NA,TGTGCCAGTTCGACCTCCGGCAGCAGCAATCAGCCCCAGCATTTT,CASSTSGSSNQPQHF
TRBV5-1,NA,TRBJ2-7,NA,TGCGCCAGCAGCCTGGGGTACGGGAGAGACGAGCAGTACTTC,CASSLGYGRDEQYF
TRBV6-2/TRBV6-3,NA,TRBJ1-5,NA,TGTGCCAGCAGTCCCACTCAGCCCCAGCATTTT,CASSPTQPQHF
TRBV4-3,NA,TRBJ1-6,NA,TGCGCCAGCAGCCAAGTAGGGCAGGGAGCTAATTCACCCCTCCACTTT,CASSQVGQGANSPLHF
TRBV3-1/TRBV3-2,NA,TRBJ1-6,NA,TGTGCCAGCAGCCAAGAATCGGCCCTCTTT,CASSQESALF
TRBV3-1/TRBV3-2,NA,TRBJ2-5,NA,TGTGCCAGCAGCCAAGATCCGAGGGGAGGGACCCAGTACTTC,CASSQDPRGGTQYF
TRBV5-1,NA,TRBJ2-3,TRBD2,TGCGCCAGCAGCCCTAGCGGGGGTCAAGATACGCAGTATTTT,CASSPSGGQDTQYF
TRBV11-3,NA,TRBJ2-7,NA,TGTGCCAGCAGCTTGGGGGCCGACTCCTACGAGCAGTACTTC,CASSLGADSYEQYF
TRBV19,NA,TRBJ1-1,NA,TGTGCCAGTAGTGCGACAGAGAACACTGAAGCTTTCTTT,CASSATENTEAFF
TRBV15,NA,TRBJ2-3,TRBD1,TGTGCCACCAGCAGAGAGACAGGGGGCACAGATACGCAGTATTTT,CATSRETGGTDTQYF
TRBV19,once,TRBJ2-7,TRBD1,TGTGCCAGTAGTACTCCCCGGACAGGAAGTGCCTACGAGCAGTACTTC,CASSTPRTGSAYEQYF
TRBV5-1,once,TRBJ1-1,NA,TGCGCCAGCGCCCGGGGAGGAACGAACACTGAAGCTTTCTTT,CASARGGTNTEAFF
TRBV28,NA,TRBJ2-5,NA,TGTGCCAGCAGTTATGGGACTCCGGAGTTTGGACAGACCCAGTACTTC,CASSYGTPEFGQTQYF
TRBV7-8,NA,TRBJ2-3,NA,TGTGCCAGCAACCTTGGGACGGCGGCAGATACGCAGTATTTT,CASNLGTAADTQYF
TRBV15,NA,TRBJ1-2,TRBD1,TGTGCCACCAACCCGGACAGGGCTAACTATGGCTACACCTTC,CATNPDRANYGYTF
TRBV7-2,NA,TRBJ1-2,NA,TGTGCCAGCAGCTTATCCAGAGCCAACTATGGCTACACCTTC,CASSLSRANYGYTF
TRBV28,NA,TRBJ2-2,TRBD2,TGTGCCAGCAGTTTGGATGTAGCGGGAGTTTCCGGGGAGCTGTTTTTT,CASSLDVAGVSGELFF
TRBV9,NA,TRBJ2-5,NA,TGTGCCAGCAGCGTAGTGGGCGGGGTTTTAGAGACCCAGTACTTC,CASSVVGGVLETQYF
TRBV19,NA,TRBJ2-7,TRBD1,TGTGCCAGTAGTCCGGGACAGATCTACGAGCAGTACTTC,CASSPGQIYEQYF
TRBV7-8,NA,TRBJ2-7,TRBD1,TGTGCCAGCAGCGGACTCGGGACAGGGGGCGTCGAGCAGTACTTC,CASSGLGTGGVEQYF
TRBV11-2,NA,TRBJ2-1,NA,TGTGCCAGCAGCTTAGAAGGGAGATCCTACAATGAGCAGTTCTTC,CASSLEGRSYNEQFF
TRBV24-1,NA,TRBJ2-5,TRBD1,TGTGCCACCAGTGAGTCTGAGGGGGCTCAAGAGACCCAGTACTTC,CATSESEGAQETQYF
TRBV28,NA,TRBJ1-6,NA,TGTGCCAGCAGTTTATCCGCTGGGGGCAGTTCACCCCTCCACTTT,CASSLSAGGSSPLHF
TRBV7-3,NA,TRBJ2-1,TRBD2,TGTGCCAGCAGCCGGGACTACTCCTACAATGAGCAGTTCTTC,CASSRDYSYNEQFF
TRBV6-4,NA,TRBJ2-3,TRBD2,TGTGCCAGCAGTGACTCGGCTAGCGGGGGGGATACGCAGTATTTT,CASSDSASGGDTQYF
TRBV19,NA,TRBJ2-7,NA,TGTGCCAGTAGTGCCGTTTTGGAAGACGAGCAGTACTTC,CASSAVLEDEQYF
TRBV14,NA,TRBJ2-3,TRBD2,TGTGCCAGCAGCCAGCTCAAGCGGGAGGGCCCCACAGATACGCAGTATTTT,CASSQLKREGPTDTQYF
TRBV10-3,NA,TRBJ2-7,NA,TGTGCCATCAGTAACGGGGGAGATTCGAACTACGAGCAGTACTTC,CAISNGGDSNYEQYF
TRBV27,NA,TRBJ2-1,TRBD1,TGTGCCAGCAGCACGGGGACAGGAACCTACAATGAGCAGTTCTTC,CASSTGTGTYNEQFF
TRBV6-5,NA,TRBJ1-1,NA,TGTGCCAGCAGACAAAGAGAAGCTTTCTTT,CASRQREAFF
TRBV5-1,NA,TRBJ2-2,TRBD2,TGCGCCAGCAGCTCGGATGGGGGGGACACCGGGGAGCTGTTTTTT,CASSSDGGDTGELFF
TRBV6-5,NA,TRBJ2-7,NA,TGTGCCAGCAGACCGGTGGGCCCCTACTCCTACGAGCAGTACTTC,CASRPVGPYSYEQYF
TRBV6-4,NA,TRBJ2-2,NA,TGTGCCAGCAGTGACCAACACGGGGAGCTGTTTTTT,CASSDQHGELFF
TRBV3-1/TRBV3-2,medium-sized,TRBJ2-7,NA,TGTGCCAGCAGCCAAGTCGAAGGACAGTTCTCCTACGAGCAGTACTTC,CASSQVEGQFSYEQYF
TRBV6-5,NA,TRBJ1-4,NA,TGTGCCAGCAGGACAGACCAAAATGAAAAACTGTTTTTT,CASRTDQNEKLFF
TRBV5-1,NA,TRBJ2-2,TRBD2,TGCGCCAGCAGCTTGGGGACTAGCGCAACCGTCGAAACCGGGGAGCTGTTTTTT,CASSLGTSATVETGELFF
TRBV18,NA,TRBJ2-3,NA,TGTGCCAGCTCACCCAGCGCTACCCGCACAGATACGCAGTATTTT,CASSPSATRTDTQYF
TRBV19,once,TRBJ2-7,NA,TGTGCCAGTAGTTCAGGGGCGGGGAGGGCCCACGAGCAGTACTTC,CASSSGAGRAHEQYF
TRBV7-2,NA,TRBJ2-2,NA,TGTGCCAGCAGCCCCCTGGGACGGAATGTTTGGAACACCGGGGAGCTGTTTTTT,CASSPLGRNVWNTGELFF
TRBV6-2/TRBV6-3,NA,TRBJ2-2,NA,TGTGCCAGCAGTTGGGACTCAGCGAACACCGGGGAGCTGTTTTTT,CASSWDSANTGELFF
TRBV12-3/TRBV12-4,NA,TRBJ2-5,NA,TGTGCCAGCAGTTTAACAGAGACCCAGTACTTC,CASSLTETQYF
TRBV18,NA,TRBJ1-1,TRBD1,TGTGCCAGCTCAGGACAGGGGGACACTGAAGCTTTCTTT,CASSGQGDTEAFF
TRBV5-3,few,TRBJ1-3,TRBD1,TGTGCCAGAAGCAGCGACAGGGTAAACACCATATATTTT,CARSSDRVNTIYF
TRBV6-6,NA,TRBJ1-4,NA,TGTGCCAGCAGTTACTCAAGACTGACGGTTGAAAAACTGTTTTTT,CASSYSRLTVEKLFF
TRBV5-1,NA,TRBJ2-2,TRBD2,TGCGCCAGCAGCGTGCGGATCAATAGCGGGGGGAGGACCGGGGAGCTGTTTTTT,CASSVRINSGGRTGELFF
TRBV12-5,NA,TRBJ2-5,TRBD2,TGTGCTAGTGGTTTCCACCAACTTCCGGGACTAGCGGGAGGGGGACAAGAGACCCAGTACTTC,CASGFHQLPGLAGGGQETQYF
TRBV5-5,NA,TRBJ2-3,NA,TGTGCCAGCAGCCTACTCCCAGTTTCCCGAAGCACAGATACGCAGTATTTT,CASSLLPVSRSTDTQYF
TRBV2,NA,TRBJ2-2,NA,TGTGCCAGTTCACTGGACACCGGGGAGCTGTTTTTT,CASSLDTGELFF
TRBV23-1,NA,TRBJ2-2,TRBD2,TGCGCCAGCAGTCACGGACTAGCGGGGGGGAGCACCGGGGAGCTGTTTTTT,CASSHGLAGGSTGELFF